The source of this TCR beta chain is a study of regulatory T cells in long-lasting Graves disease. This clonotype was picked up a small number of times. V lost 4 bases to trimming and J lost 6 bases, with 10 bases between them. Germline V gives CDR1 SGHRS, CDR2 YFSETQ. The CDR3 has 12 amino acids. Time point defined: persistent/refractory GD, antithyroid drugs over 5 years with positive TRAb. Extracted PBMC RNA gave rise to the TCR library. Relying on iRepertoire HTBI primers and Arm-PCR of CDR3 regions, the team built TCR beta libraries. TCRdb reprocessed the multiplex PCR reads via MiXCR and lists one record per CDR3 protein. This table has roughly 700,000 distinct CDR3 sequences, about 30% appearing once.

The sample was peripheral blood mononuclear cells (PBMCs), taken when the disease was refractory, from a patient treated with antithyroid drugs. This clonotype was sampled from a female donor with Graves disease. The genes are TRBV5-1 and TRBJ1-1; D not resolved. The CDR3 nucleotides are TGCGCCAGCAGCCGGACGGGGTCTGAAGCTTTCTTT. It translates to CASSRTGSEAFF.